The 10 T cell receptor beta chains below come from one sample, sequenced in a study of PD-1 blockade in classical Hodgkin lymphoma (dated by TCRdb to 2019 to 2021). The time point label on this specimen signifies: cycle 2 day 1 (C2D1) of nivolumab. Relapse after autologous stem cell transplantation had occurred in all trial patients, and cohorts A, B and C were distinguished by prior brentuximab vedotin exposure. Libraries were constructed by the immunoSEQ multiplex PCR assay. In its TCRdb copy, this immuneACCESS table keeps in-frame sequences only and misses some clones. Where compared with another copy, unresolved V genes explain less than half of these, and the others have no known cause. A total of some 28,000 clones appear in this sample, approximately 82% of them only once. 20% to 25% of the sample goes to the ten largest clones. Sample: peripheral blood mononuclear cells (PBMCs), taken before the second cycle of nivolumab. Receptors originate from a human donor with classical Hodgkin lymphoma.

This clone has just a few counts. This rearrangement joins TRBV7-9 to TRBJ1-6; the D is unclear. Germline V CDR1 and CDR2: SEHNR, FQNEAQ (reference sequence). Trimming stripped 7 bases from V and 10 bases from J, with 11 bases between. There are 12 residues in the CDR3. The CDR3 loop is CASKSAESPLHF. CDR3 coding DNA: TGTGCCAGCAAATCAGCGGAATCACCCCTCCACTTT.

This clone has just a few counts. The V gene is TRBV18, the J gene TRBJ1-5, with D possibly being TRBD1 (5 bases). V lost 3 bases and J 12 bases, leaving 15 bases between the germline ends. CDR3 length: 13 residues. Germline lookup yields CDR1 KGHSH and CDR2 LQKENI. In DNA form, the CDR3 reads TGTGCCAGCTCACCGGGCCCAGGGTTGGGCCAGCATTTT. Residues: CASSPGPGLGQHF.

This sequence joins TRBV4-1 and TRBJ1-4, with 12 positions matching TRBD1. The CDR3 runs 15 residues. J lost 8 bases, V lost 2 bases, and 3 bases had no gene match. Germline values: CDR1 MGHRA, CDR2 YSYEKL. CDR3 amino acids: CASSQTGTGGEKLFF. CDR3 DNA sequence: TGCGCCAGCAGCCAAACCGGGACAGGGGGCGAAAAACTGTTTTTT.

The rearrangement uses TRBV6-5 and TRBJ1-4; 9 nucleotides agree with TRBD1. Germline V gives CDR1 MNHEY, CDR2 SVGAGI. The CDR3 sequence is 14 residues long. The V gene end was trimmed by 6 bases and the J gene end by 7 bases; junction bases not matched to a gene: 6. The CDR3 bases are TGTGCCAGCAGCAGGGACAGGGTTCGTGAAAAACTGTTTTTT. Protein product: CASSRDRVREKLFF.

This clone occurred a few times. The CDR3, as DNA: TGTGCCAGCAGTGGGTCCCGGGCCAACGAGCAGTACTTC. It codes for CASSGSRANEQYF. The chain uses TRBV6-6 and TRBJ2-7; D remains unclear. Germline V gene data show CDR1 as MNHNY and CDR2 as SVGAGI (reference sequence). V lost 5 bases, J lost 5 bases, and 13 bases lay in between. This CDR3 has 13 residues.

This clone was observed a handful of times. The chain employs TRBV5-1 and TRBJ2-7; D uncertain. The germline CDR1 and CDR2 sequences are SGHRS and YFSETQ. The CDR3 runs 13 residues. The V end lost 4 bases, the J end lost 2 bases, and 10 bases lay between the germline ends. The chain's CDR3 is CASSPTGAYEQYV. In DNA, the CDR3 is TGCGCCAGCAGCCCCACTGGGGCCTACGAGCAGTACGTC.

This sequence joins TRBV7-9 and TRBJ2-7, with 13 bases that match TRBD2. The CDR3 spans 16 residues. Germline loops: CDR1 SEHNR, CDR2 FQNEAQ (reference sequence). V shed 5 bases and J 3 bases; nucleotides not matched to a gene: 7. CDR3 in amino acids: CASSPGLAGVDYEQYV. The DNA of the CDR3 is TGTGCCAGCAGCCCTGGACTAGCGGGGGTAGACTACGAGCAGTACGTC.

The J gene is TRBJ2-6, the V gene TRBV30, with unresolved D. The CDR3 loop spans 13 amino acids. The V gene's germline CDR1 is GTSNPN and CDR2 SVGIG (reference sequence). Between the trimmed V and J ends, which lost 4 bases and 2 bases, there was a span of 6 bases. The CDR3 DNA follows: TGTGCCTGGAAGGAGACTGGGGCCAACGTCCTGACTTTC. It encodes CAWKETGANVLTF. Full variable domain (missing parts from reference TRBV30 and TRBJ2-6): SQTIHQWPATLVQPVGSPLSLECTVEGTSNPNLYWYRQAAGRGLQLLFYSVGIGQISSEVPQNLSASRPQDRQFILSSKKLLLSDSGFYLCAWKETGANVLTFGAGSRLTVL.

V and J are TRBV7-6 and TRBJ2-1; 9 nucleotides align to TRBD2. Germline-derived CDR1 and CDR2 are SGHVS and FNYEAQ. This CDR3 is built from 13 residues. The junction had 3 bases not matched to a gene; V was cut back by 3 bases and J by 9 bases. This CDR3 reads CASSFGGGAEQFF. CDR3 coding DNA: TGTGCCAGCAGCTTCGGCGGGGGGGCTGAGCAGTTCTTC.

The V call is TRBV6-5, the J call TRBJ1-1; possibly TRBD1 for D (5 bases). The germline V gene encodes CDR1 MNHEY and CDR2 SVGAGI. The V end lost 2 bases, the J end lost 1 base, and 5 bases lay between the germline ends. CDR3 length: 13 residues. For the CDR3, the DNA is TGTGCCAGCAGTTACAGGGGGAACACTGAAGCTTTCTTT. Translating it yields CASSYRGNTEAFF.